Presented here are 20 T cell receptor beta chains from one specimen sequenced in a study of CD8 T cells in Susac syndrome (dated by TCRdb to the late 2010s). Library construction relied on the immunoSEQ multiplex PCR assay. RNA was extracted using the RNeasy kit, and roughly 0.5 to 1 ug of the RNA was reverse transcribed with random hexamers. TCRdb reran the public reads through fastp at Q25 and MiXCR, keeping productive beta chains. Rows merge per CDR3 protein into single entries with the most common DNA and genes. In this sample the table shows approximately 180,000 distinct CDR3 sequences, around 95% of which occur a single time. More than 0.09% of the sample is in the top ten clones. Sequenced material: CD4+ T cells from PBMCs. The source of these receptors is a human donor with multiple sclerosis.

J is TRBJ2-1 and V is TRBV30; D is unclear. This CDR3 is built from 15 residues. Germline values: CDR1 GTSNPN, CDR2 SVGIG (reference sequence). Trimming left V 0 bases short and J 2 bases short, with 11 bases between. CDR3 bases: TGTGCCTGGAGTGTAAAACGGGTCGCCTACAATGAGCAGTTCTTC. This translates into CAWSVKRVAYNEQFF.

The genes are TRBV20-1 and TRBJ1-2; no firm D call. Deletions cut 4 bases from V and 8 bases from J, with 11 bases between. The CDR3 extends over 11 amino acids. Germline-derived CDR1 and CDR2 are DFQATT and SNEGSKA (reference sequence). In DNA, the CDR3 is TGCAGTGCTATCGGATCCTCAGGCTACACCTTC. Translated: CSAIGSSGYTF.

The CDR3 region is CASRGEGESYGYTF. The CDR3 region has the DNA TGTGCCAGCCGCGGGGAAGGGGAATCCTATGGCTACACCTTC. J is TRBJ1-2 and V is TRBV27; D might be TRBD1 (5 bases). The V end lost 8 bases, the J end lost 4 bases, and 17 bases lay between the germline ends. This CDR3 is built from 14 residues. CDR1 MNHEY and CDR2 SMNVEV come from the germline V gene (reference sequence).

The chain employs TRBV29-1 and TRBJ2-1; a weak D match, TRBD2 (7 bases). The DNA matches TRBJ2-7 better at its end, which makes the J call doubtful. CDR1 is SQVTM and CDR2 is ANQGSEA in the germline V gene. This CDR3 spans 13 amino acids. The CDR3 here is CSVEAGGHYEQYF. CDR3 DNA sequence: TGCAGCGTTGAAGCGGGGGGCCACTACGAGCAGTACTTC.

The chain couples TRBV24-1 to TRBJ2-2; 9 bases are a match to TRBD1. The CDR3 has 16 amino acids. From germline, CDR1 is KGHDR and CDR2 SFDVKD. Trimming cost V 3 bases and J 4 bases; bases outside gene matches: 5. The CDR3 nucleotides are TGTGCCACCAGTGATCGGACAGGGGCGACCACCGGGGAGCTGTTTTTT. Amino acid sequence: CATSDRTGATTGELFF.

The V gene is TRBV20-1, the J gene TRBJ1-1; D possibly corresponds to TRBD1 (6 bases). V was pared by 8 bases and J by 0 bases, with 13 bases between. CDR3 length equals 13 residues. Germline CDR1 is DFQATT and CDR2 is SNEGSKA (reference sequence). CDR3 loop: CSFPGQMNTEAFF. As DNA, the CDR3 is TGCAGTTTCCCGGGACAAATGAACACTGAAGCTTTCTTT.

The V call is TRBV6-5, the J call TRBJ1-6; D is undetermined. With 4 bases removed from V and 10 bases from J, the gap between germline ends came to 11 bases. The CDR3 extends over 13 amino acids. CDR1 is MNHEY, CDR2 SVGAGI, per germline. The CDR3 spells CASSSMEGSPLHF. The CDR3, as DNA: TGTGCCAGCAGTTCGATGGAAGGCTCACCCCTCCACTTT.

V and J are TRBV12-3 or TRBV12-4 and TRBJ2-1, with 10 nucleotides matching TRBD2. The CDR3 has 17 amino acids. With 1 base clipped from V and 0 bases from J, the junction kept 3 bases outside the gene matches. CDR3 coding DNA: TGTGCCAGCAGTTTAGGGAGCGGGGGGGCCTCCTACAATGAGCAGTTCTTC. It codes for CASSLGSGGASYNEQFF.

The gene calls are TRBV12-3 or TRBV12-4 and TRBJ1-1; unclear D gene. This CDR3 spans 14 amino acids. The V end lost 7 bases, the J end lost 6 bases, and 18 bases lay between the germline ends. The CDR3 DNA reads TGTGCCAGCACCCCGGAGGTAAGCCGGCCTGAAGCTTTCTTT. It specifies CASTPEVSRPEAFF.

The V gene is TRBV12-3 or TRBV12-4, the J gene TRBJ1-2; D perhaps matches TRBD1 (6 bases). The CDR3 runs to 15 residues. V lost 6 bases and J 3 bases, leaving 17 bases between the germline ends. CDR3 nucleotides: TGTGCCAGCAGCGAAACCGGGGGCGGTGACTATGGCTACACCTTC. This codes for CASSETGGGDYGYTF.

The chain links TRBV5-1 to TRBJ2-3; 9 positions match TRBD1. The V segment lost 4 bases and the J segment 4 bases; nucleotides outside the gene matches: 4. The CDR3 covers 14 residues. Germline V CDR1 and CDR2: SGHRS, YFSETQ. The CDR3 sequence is CASSPGQGPDTQYF. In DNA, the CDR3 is TGCGCCAGCAGCCCTGGACAGGGGCCAGATACGCAGTATTTT.

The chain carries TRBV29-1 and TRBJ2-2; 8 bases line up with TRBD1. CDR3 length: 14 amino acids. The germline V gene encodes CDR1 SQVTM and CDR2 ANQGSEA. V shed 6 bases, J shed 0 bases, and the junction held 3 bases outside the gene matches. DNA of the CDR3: TGCAGCGTCGGGGACAGGTCGAACACCGGGGAGCTGTTTTTT. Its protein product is CSVGDRSNTGELFF.

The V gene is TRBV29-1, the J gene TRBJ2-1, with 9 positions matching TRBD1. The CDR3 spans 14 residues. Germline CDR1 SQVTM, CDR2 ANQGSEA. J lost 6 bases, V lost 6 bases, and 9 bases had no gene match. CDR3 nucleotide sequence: TGCAGCGTCGACGGGACAGGGATACTCAATGAGCAGTTCTTC. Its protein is CSVDGTGILNEQFF.

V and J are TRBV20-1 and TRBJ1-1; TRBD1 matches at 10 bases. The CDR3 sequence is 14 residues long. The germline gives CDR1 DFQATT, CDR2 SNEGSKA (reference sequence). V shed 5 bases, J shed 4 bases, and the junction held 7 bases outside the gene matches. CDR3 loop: CSAQTGTGATEAFF. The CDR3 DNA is TGCAGTGCTCAAACCGGGACAGGGGCCACTGAAGCTTTCTTT.

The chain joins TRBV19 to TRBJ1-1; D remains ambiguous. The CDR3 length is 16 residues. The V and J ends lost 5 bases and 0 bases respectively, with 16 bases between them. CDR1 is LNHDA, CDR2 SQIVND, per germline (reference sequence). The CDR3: CASSPHVDTMNTEAFF. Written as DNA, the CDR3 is TGTGCCAGTAGTCCGCACGTCGACACGATGAACACTGAAGCTTTCTTT.

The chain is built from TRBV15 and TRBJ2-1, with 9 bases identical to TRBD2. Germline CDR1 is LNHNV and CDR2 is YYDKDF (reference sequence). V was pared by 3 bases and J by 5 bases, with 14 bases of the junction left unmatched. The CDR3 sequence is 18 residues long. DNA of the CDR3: TGTGCCACCAGCAGGAGGGCCCCCATGAGCGGGGGGAACAATGAGCAGTTCTTC. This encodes CATSRRAPMSGGNNEQFF.

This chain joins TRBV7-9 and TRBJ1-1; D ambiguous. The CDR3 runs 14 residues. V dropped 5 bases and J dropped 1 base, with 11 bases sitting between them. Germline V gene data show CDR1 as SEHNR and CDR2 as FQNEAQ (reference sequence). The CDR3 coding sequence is TGTGCCAGCAGCCCCCCAGGAGGGAACACTGAAGCTTTCTTT. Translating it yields CASSPPGGNTEAFF.

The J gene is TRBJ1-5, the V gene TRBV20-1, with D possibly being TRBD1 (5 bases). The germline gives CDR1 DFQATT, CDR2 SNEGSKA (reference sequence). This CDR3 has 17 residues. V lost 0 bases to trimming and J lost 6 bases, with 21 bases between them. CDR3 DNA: TGCAGTGCTAGAGATCCAACGGGCAGGGACTACAGTCAGCCCCAGCATTTT. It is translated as CSARDPTGRDYSQPQHF.

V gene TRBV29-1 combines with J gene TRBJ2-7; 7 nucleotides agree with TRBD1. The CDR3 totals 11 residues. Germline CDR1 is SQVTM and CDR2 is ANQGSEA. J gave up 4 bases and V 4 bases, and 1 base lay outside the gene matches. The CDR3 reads CSVATGYEQYF. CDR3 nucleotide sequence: TGCAGCGTTGCGACAGGGTACGAGCAGTACTTC.

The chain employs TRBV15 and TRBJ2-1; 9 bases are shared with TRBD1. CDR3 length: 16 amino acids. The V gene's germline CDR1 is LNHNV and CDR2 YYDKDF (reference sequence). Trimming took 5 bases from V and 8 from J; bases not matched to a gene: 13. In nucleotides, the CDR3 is TGTGCCACCAGCCTGATGGGACAGGGTAATGCCGATGAGCAGTTCTTC. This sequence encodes CATSLMGQGNADEQFF.